Each of the 28 T cell receptor beta chains below was sequenced from the same sample in a study of T cells after yellow fever vaccination. TCRdb used MiXCR to reprocess the 5' RACE reads, holding one entry per CDR3 protein. There are about 69,000 distinct CDR3 sequences in the sample; approximately 5% occur only once, and over 2% lies in the top ten. The material was CD4+ T cells sorted from PBMCs, obtained approximately 16 days after the first yellow fever vaccination. These receptor sequences come from a man between 18 and 35 years old who received the YFV17D yellow fever vaccine.

Many counts were recorded for this clonotype. The rearrangement links TRBV5-1 to TRBJ2-5; D not certain. Trimming cost V 0 bases and J 5 bases, with 5 bases left between them. This CDR3 region has 12 residues. Germline V gene data show CDR1 as SGHRS and CDR2 as YFSETQ. The DNA for the CDR3 is TGCGCCAGCAGCTTGGGATCGGAGACCCAGTACTTC. Amino acid sequence: CASSLGSETQYF.

This clonotype has ten or more counts. This chain connects TRBV6-6 to TRBJ2-5; D uncertain. CDR1 is MNHNY, CDR2 SVGAGI, per germline (reference sequence). With 5 bases removed from V and 5 bases from J, the gap between germline ends came to 9 bases. This CDR3 contains 12 residues. CDR3 bases: TGTGCCAGCAGTAGGACCATCGAGACCCAGTACTTC. Translating gives CASSRTIETQYF.

This clonotype has a count of ten or more. The rearrangement joins TRBV5-1 to TRBJ1-5; D possibly corresponds to TRBD1 (5 bases). Trimming took 4 bases from V and 3 from J, leaving 11 bases between them. Per germline, CDR1 SGHRS and CDR2 YFSETQ. The CDR3 has 14 residues. CDR3 amino acids: CASSAQGLNQPQHF. CDR3 sequence (DNA): TGCGCCAGCAGCGCGCAGGGCCTCAATCAGCCCCAGCATTTT.

This clonotype appeared many times. This rearrangement joins TRBV28 to TRBJ2-7, with D unresolved. The V end lost 4 bases, the J end lost 7 bases, and 8 bases lay between the germline ends. Germline V gives CDR1 MDHEN, CDR2 SYDVKM. This CDR3 spans 11 amino acids. The CDR3 DNA follows: TGTGCCAGCAGTTCCCGGCATGAGCAGTACGTC. This gives the protein CASSSRHEQYV.

The table lists this clonotype with many counts. The V and J genes are TRBV27 and TRBJ2-2; possible D gene TRBD1, 5 bases. Germline loops: CDR1 MNHEY, CDR2 SMNVEV (reference sequence). The V end was cut by 1 base, the J end by 1 base, with 10 bases between. The CDR3 runs to 16 residues. The chain's CDR3 is CASSLWGTGNTGELFF. The CDR3 nucleotides read TGTGCCAGCAGTTTATGGGGTACAGGGAACACCGGGGAGCTGTTTTTT.

This clonotype was seen at least ten times. The chain employs TRBV5-1 and TRBJ2-1; maybe TRBD2 (6 bases). CDR1 is SGHRS and CDR2 is YFSETQ in the germline V gene. This CDR3 comprises 15 residues. V was pared by 5 bases and J by 2 bases, with 14 bases between. The CDR3 DNA reads TGCGCCAGCAGACTGGCGGGGTGGACCTACAATGAGCAGTTCTTC. It yields the protein CASRLAGWTYNEQFF.

This clonotype was found many times. DNA for the CDR3: TGTGCCAGCAGTTACGATGATCCGTCCCTCCACTTT. It codes for CASSYDDPSLHF. V and J are TRBV6-6 and TRBJ1-6; D not certain. Germline V gene lookup returns CDR1 MNHNY and CDR2 SVGAGI (reference sequence). The V end was cut by 2 bases, the J end by 14 bases, with 10 bases between. The CDR3 runs 12 residues.

This clonotype was recorded many times. This chain links TRBV7-2 with TRBJ2-7; no definite D call. Germline values: CDR1 SGHTA, CDR2 FQGNSA. There are 15 residues in the CDR3. With 3 bases removed from V and 0 bases from J, the gap between germline ends came to 12 bases. The CDR3 DNA follows: TGTGCCAGCAGCTTTGGAGTAATCGGCTCCTACGAGCAGTACTTC. It specifies CASSFGVIGSYEQYF. The variable domain in full, with the rest retrieved from reference TRBV7-2 and TRBJ2-7, is GAGVSQSPSNKVTEKGKDVELRCDPISGHTALYWYRQSLGQGLEFLIYFQGNSAPDKSGLPSDRFSAERTGGSVSTLTIQRTQQEDSAVYLCASSFGVIGSYEQYFGPGTRLTVT.

In its sample, this clonotype was seen many times. This chain links TRBV20-1 with TRBJ2-1, with 11 positions matching TRBD2. The CDR3 totals 14 residues. V dropped 6 bases and J dropped 6; count of bases not matched to a gene: 7. Germline values: CDR1 DFQATT, CDR2 SNEGSKA (reference sequence). The DNA of the CDR3 is TGCAGTGCCACTAGCGGGGGCTTTGTCAATGAGCAGTTCTTC. Protein: CSATSGGFVNEQFF.

There are many counts of this clonotype. The chain couples TRBV7-9 to TRBJ2-3; TRBD1 agrees at 7 bases. CDR3 length equals 15 residues. Germline-derived CDR1 and CDR2 are SEHNR and FQNEAQ (reference sequence). The J segment lost 4 bases and the V segment lost 3 bases, leaving 7 bases of the junction unmatched. The CDR3 DNA sequence: TGTGCCAGCAGCTTCACCGGGACAGTTGCAGATACGCAGTATTTT. The encoded protein is CASSFTGTVADTQYF.

For this clonotype: A read error may explain this, as a much larger clone is one base away. The CDR3 region is CASSGTEEIHGYTF. CDR3 in DNA: TGTGCCAGCAGTGGGACAGAGGAGATTCATGGCTACACCTTC. V usage is TRBV25-1 and J usage is TRBJ1-2; possible D gene TRBD1, 6 bases. Trimming cost V 4 bases and J 6 bases, with 15 bases left between them. Germline V gene sequence: CDR1 MGHDK, CDR2 SYGVNS. The CDR3 is 14 amino acids.

This clonotype was picked up many times. The chain uses TRBV27 and TRBJ2-3; D ambiguous. The V gene lost 4 bases and the J gene lost 3 bases, with 11 bases spanning the gap. Germline V lookup: CDR1 MNHEY, CDR2 SMNVEV (reference sequence). The CDR3 consists of 14 residues. CDR3 protein: CASSWSFATDTQYF. DNA of the CDR3: TGTGCCAGCAGTTGGAGCTTTGCGACAGATACGCAGTATTTT.

At least ten counts were recorded for this clonotype. The chain combines TRBV12-3 or TRBV12-4 with TRBJ1-5; D call uncertain. V was pared by 4 bases and J by 2 bases, with 9 bases between. The CDR3 loop spans 14 amino acids. CDR3 coding DNA: TGTGCCAGCAGTTACAGTATGGGCAATCAGCCCCAGCATTTT. This translates into CASSYSMGNQPQHF.

The V and J genes are TRBV12-3 or TRBV12-4 and TRBJ2-5; 9 nucleotides match TRBD1. The V and J ends lost 6 bases and 5 bases, in that order; junction bases with no gene match: 7. The CDR3 totals 14 residues. The CDR3: CASSRDRVHETQYF. The CDR3 DNA is TGTGCCAGCAGCCGGGACAGGGTGCATGAGACCCAGTACTTC.

This clonotype was seen once. A read error may explain this, as a much larger clone is one base away. The rearrangement links TRBV5-1 to TRBJ2-5; D is unresolved. Germline CDR1 reads SGHRS; CDR2 reads YFSETQ. CDR3 length: 13 residues. The V gene lost 2 bases and the J gene lost 4 bases, with 9 bases spanning the gap. CDR3 nucleotide sequence: TGCGCCAGCAGCTTTCCCTTTCGAGAGACCCAGTACTTC. Translation: CASSFPFRETQYF.

In this sample, this clonotype turned up many times. This chain uses TRBV18 with TRBJ1-1; no clear D gene. The V gene's germline CDR1 is KGHSH and CDR2 LQKENI. The V end was cut by 2 bases, the J end by 5 bases, with 9 bases between. The CDR3 loop spans 13 amino acids. CDR3 coding DNA: TGTGCCAGCTCACCAGGGGTAGGGACTGAAGCTTTCTTT. This gives the protein CASSPGVGTEAFF.

This clonotype was counted ten times or more. The rearrangement links TRBV20-1 to TRBJ1-1; D might be TRBD1 (5 bases). Germline CDR1 reads DFQATT; CDR2 reads SNEGSKA (reference sequence). Trimming took 3 bases from V and 2 from J, leaving 16 bases between them. The CDR3 spans 15 residues. The DNA of the CDR3 is TGCAGTGCTAGGCAGGGCGTGGAATTAAACACTGAAGCTTTCTTT. It yields the protein CSARQGVELNTEAFF.

In its sample, this clonotype was seen many times. The chain uses TRBV6-1 and TRBJ1-4; 9 positions agree with TRBD1. The V and J ends lost 8 bases and 7 bases, in that order; junction bases with no gene match: 8. Per the germline V gene, CDR1 is MNHNS and CDR2 is SASEGT. CDR3 length equals 14 residues. This chain's CDR3 is CASATGTGLEKLFF. Written as DNA, the CDR3 is TGTGCCAGCGCAACCGGGACAGGGCTTGAAAAACTGTTTTTT.

This clonotype was recorded at least ten times. The chain combines TRBV7-3 with TRBJ2-2; 10 bases align to TRBD1. Germline V gives CDR1 SGHTA, CDR2 FQGTGA. CDR3 length equals 16 residues. The V segment lost 5 bases and the J segment 0 bases; nucleotides outside the gene matches: 3. As DNA, the CDR3 is TGTGCCAGCAGCCCGGACAGGGGGGCGAACACCGGGGAGCTGTTTTTT. This codes for CASSPDRGANTGELFF.

This clonotype was detected ten times or more. The rearrangement links TRBV24-1 to TRBJ2-1; D is unclear. V was shortened by 3 bases and J by 8 bases, with 19 bases between the two germline ends. Looked up from germline, CDR1 is KGHDR and CDR2 is SFDVKD. The CDR3 covers 16 residues. The CDR3 loop is CATSDPGTGPHHEQFF. The DNA of the CDR3 is TGTGCCACCAGTGATCCCGGTACGGGCCCACACCATGAGCAGTTCTTC.

This clonotype came up many times. The J gene is TRBJ2-2, the V gene TRBV28; the D call may be TRBD1 or TRBD2 (5 bases each). The CDR3 loop spans 16 amino acids. With 7 bases removed from V and 1 base from J, the gap between germline ends came to 16 bases. CDR1 and CDR2 from the germline V gene are MDHEN and SYDVKM. CDR3 protein: CASISFGTENTGELFF. The CDR3 nucleotides are TGTGCCAGCATCTCTTTCGGGACGGAGAACACCGGGGAGCTGTTTTTT.

This clonotype showed up many times. The rearrangement links TRBV6-1 to TRBJ1-2; 11 bases are shared with TRBD1. CDR3 length: 15 amino acids. Unmatched junction bases numbered 11, after V lost 6 bases and J lost 8 bases. Germline V gene lookup returns CDR1 MNHNS and CDR2 SASEGT. DNA of the CDR3: TGTGCCAGCAGGGATCGGGACAGGGGGTTGGAGGGCTACACCTTC. Protein: CASRDRDRGLEGYTF.

This clonotype was counted at least ten times. The chain couples TRBV2 to TRBJ1-6; the match to TRBD1 covers 8 bases. Germline CDR1 reads SNHLY; CDR2 reads FYNNEI. CDR3 length: 16 residues. V lost 6 bases to trimming and J lost 0 bases; unmatched junction nucleotides: 4. CDR3 region: CASSWTGSSYNSPLHF. CDR3 in DNA: TGTGCCAGCAGCTGGACAGGGAGCTCCTATAATTCACCCCTCCACTTT.

This clonotype has at least ten counts. This chain joins TRBV7-8 and TRBJ1-1, with D tentatively TRBD1 (5 bases). Germline CDR1 and CDR2: SGHVS and FQNEAQ. The CDR3 has 16 residues. Trimming left V 5 bases short and J 5 bases short, with 21 bases between. The CDR3 here is CASSPRWDGEGTEAFF. Here the CDR3 DNA reads TGTGCCAGCAGCCCCCGGTGGGACGGGGAGGGAACTGAAGCTTTCTTT.

On this clonotype: A much larger clone sits a single nucleotide away, making a read error possible. J is TRBJ2-1 and V is TRBV6-5; D possibly corresponds to TRBD2 (5 bases). Germline loops: CDR1 MNHEY, CDR2 SVGAGI. V lost 10 bases and J lost 6, with 16 bases in between. The length of the CDR3 is 13 residues. This chain's CDR3 is CAIRYVGGNEQFF. The CDR3, as DNA: TGTGCCATCAGATATGTTGGAGGCAATGAGCAGTTCTTC.

This clonotype has a count of ten or more. V and J are TRBV4-1 and TRBJ2-5; D perhaps matches TRBD2 (6 bases). The V end was cut by 5 bases, the J end by 5 bases, with 21 bases between. Per the germline V gene, CDR1 is MGHRA and CDR2 is YSYEKL. CDR3 size: 16 residues. The CDR3: CASSISPLGRGETQYF. The CDR3 region has the DNA TGCGCCAGCAGCATAAGCCCCCTGGGCCGGGGGGAGACCCAGTACTTC.

This clonotype was seen many times. The chain has TRBV5-1 and TRBJ1-3; no reliable D call. The germline V gene has CDR1 SGHRS and CDR2 YFSETQ. Deletions cut 6 bases from V and 0 bases from J, with 13 bases between. This CDR3 spans 15 amino acids. CDR3 residues: CASTVGSSSGNTIYF. The CDR3 bases are TGCGCCAGCACCGTGGGGAGTAGCTCTGGAAACACCATATATTTT.

This clonotype was detected ten times or more. This sequence joins TRBV7-2 and TRBJ2-1, with D possibly TRBD1 on 6 matching bases. Trimming removed 8 bases at V and 0 bases at J, with 11 bases between. CDR1 is SGHTA and CDR2 is FQGNSA in the germline V gene. The CDR3 extends over 14 amino acids. The CDR3 nucleotides read TGTGCCAGCTGTCGGACAGCCTCCTACAATGAGCAGTTCTTC. Its translation: CASCRTASYNEQFF.